There are a few counts of the clone carrying this T cell receptor beta chain. The data stem from a study of shared T cell receptors in the human thymus. TCRdb's copy holds only in-frame clones and misses some; the assay was immunoSEQ multiplex PCR. Of some 720,000 clones detected, around 89% appear once; the ten largest clones hold about 0.01%. Germline lookup yields CDR1 SGHTA and CDR2 FQGNSA. The CDR3 is 16 residues long. V was shortened by 1 base and J by 4 bases, with 14 bases between the two germline ends. This sample was also put to use in a study of human thymus T cells. As that report states: Thymus was obtained from resections taken during corrective heart surgery.

The J gene is TRBJ1-3, the V gene TRBV7-2; D gene uncertain. Sequenced sample: thymocytes. The sequence was collected from a boy younger than two with a congenital heart defect. CDR3 nucleotide sequence: TGTGCCAGCAGCTTAGTTAGTCCACTAACCGGAAACACCATATATTTT. It is translated as CASSLVSPLTGNTIYF.